This paragraph reports one T cell receptor beta chain. Its antigen is unidentified. This record belongs to a study of OX40 agonist ivuxolimab in advanced cancers. Sampling of blood occurred at baseline, cycle 4 day 1, and cycle 7 day 1. Findings and limits, study-wide: At doses 0.1 to 3.0 mg/kg, CD4+ and CD8+ clones expanded.

Generated by immunoSEQ multiplex PCR, the TCRdb table keeps only in-frame clones and is missing some. There are more than 55,000 clones in the sample; roughly 90% occur only once, and about 5% lies in the top ten. The CDR3 contains 15 residues. Germline assignment: CDR1 SEHNR and CDR2 FQNEAQ (reference sequence). V dropped 2 bases and J dropped 0 bases, with 9 bases sitting between them. This receptor was taken from an adult with an advanced solid tumor such as melanoma, head and neck, liver or kidney cancer. The rearrangement uses TRBV7-9 and TRBJ2-3, with D perhaps TRBD2 (6 bases). Sequences were derived from CD4+ or CD8+ T cells sorted from blood, sampled in a trial of the OX40 agonist ivuxolimab. This chain's CDR3 is CASSLTGLSTDTQYF. CDR3 coding DNA: TGTGCCAGCAGCTTAACGGGACTTAGCACAGATACGCAGTATTTT.